Sequencing of this T cell receptor beta chain was carried out in a study of T cells after yellow fever vaccination. They built TCR cDNA with 5'RACE template switching, a step that put in a universal primer site and UMIs. Each CDR3 protein is one row after TCRdb ran MiXCR on the 5' RACE reads. The top ten hold roughly 0.86% of the sample, which has under 300,000 distinct CDR3 sequences, 6.5% to 8.5% seen once. This clonotype occurred many times. What it recognizes is unknown. V dropped 4 bases and J dropped 2; count of bases not matched to a gene: 12. The CDR3 is made up of 17 amino acids. The V gene's germline CDR1 is LGHDT and CDR2 YNNKEL (reference sequence). Study-wide results and limits: Secondary responses were weaker yet peaked faster, day 5 versus 15. FACS-sorted repertoires might harbor abundant contaminating clonotypes from the bulk population.

The chain couples TRBV3-1 to TRBJ2-5; 8 nucleotides agree with TRBD2. The receptor was derived from a man aged 25-45 years who received the YFV17D yellow fever vaccine. The source material was CD4+ T cells sorted from PBMCs, sampled 15 days after the yellow fever booster vaccination. The CDR3: CASSPWTSRRGQETQYF. The CDR3 coding sequence is TGTGCCAGCAGCCCATGGACTAGCCGGAGGGGGCAAGAGACCCAGTACTTC.